This T cell receptor beta chain is drawn from a study of blood T cells in healthy people across ages. The study, taken as a whole, reports: Naive CD4+ cells and diversity were both higher in long-lived donors than in aged donors.

Each individual donor underwent a draw of approximately 9.8 milliliters of peripheral blood. This CDR3 spans 13 amino acids. Germline-derived CDR1 and CDR2 are MNHEY and SVGAGI. V was cut by 6 bases and J by 3 bases, with 11 bases left in between. This clonotype showed up just a few times. The antigen is undetermined. Through a sample-barcoded 5' primer and a J-beta primer mix, a second PCR was run for about 6 to 11 cycles. Each CDR3 protein is one row after TCRdb ran MiXCR on the 5' RACE reads. The sample contains around 1,600,000 distinct CDR3 sequences, around 40% of which appear only once. The genes are TRBV6-5 and TRBJ1-2; D gene uncertain. Sequencing was done on a sample of blood. This sequence originates from a woman between 18 and 29 years old in good health. In nucleotides, the CDR3 is TGTGCCAGCAGCCGCGACCTTTACTATGGCTACACCTTC. It is translated as CASSRDLYYGYTF.